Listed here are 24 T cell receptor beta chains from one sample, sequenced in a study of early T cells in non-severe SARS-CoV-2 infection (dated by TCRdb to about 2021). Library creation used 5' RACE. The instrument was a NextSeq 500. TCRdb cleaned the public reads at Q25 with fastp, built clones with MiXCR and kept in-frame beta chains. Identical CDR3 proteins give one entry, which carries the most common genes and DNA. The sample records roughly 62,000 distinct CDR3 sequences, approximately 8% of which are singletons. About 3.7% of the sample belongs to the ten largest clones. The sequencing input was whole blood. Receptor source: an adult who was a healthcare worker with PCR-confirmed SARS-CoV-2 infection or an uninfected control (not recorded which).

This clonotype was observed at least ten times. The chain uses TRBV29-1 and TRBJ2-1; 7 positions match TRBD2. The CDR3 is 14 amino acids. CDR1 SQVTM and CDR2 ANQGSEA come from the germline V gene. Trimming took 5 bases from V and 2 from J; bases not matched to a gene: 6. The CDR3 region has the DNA TGCAGCGTTTACCCGGGACTACCCTACAATGAGCAGTTCTTC. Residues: CSVYPGLPYNEQFF.

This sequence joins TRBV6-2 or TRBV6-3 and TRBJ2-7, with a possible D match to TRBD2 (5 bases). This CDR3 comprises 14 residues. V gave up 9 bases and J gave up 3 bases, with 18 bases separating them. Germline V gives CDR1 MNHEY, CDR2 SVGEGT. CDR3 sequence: CASSDAGRHYEQYF. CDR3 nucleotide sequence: TGTGCCAGTAGCGACGCGGGCCGACACTACGAGCAGTACTTC.

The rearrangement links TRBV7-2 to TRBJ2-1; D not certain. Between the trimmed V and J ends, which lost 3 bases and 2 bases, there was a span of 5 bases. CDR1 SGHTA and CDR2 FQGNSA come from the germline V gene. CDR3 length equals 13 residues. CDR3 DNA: TGTGCCAGCAGCTTGCAGGCCTACAATGAGCAGTTCTTC. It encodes CASSLQAYNEQFF. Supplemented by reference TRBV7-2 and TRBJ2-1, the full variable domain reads GAGVSQSPSNKVTEKGKDVELRCDPISGHTALYWYRQSLGQGLEFLIYFQGNSAPDKSGLPSDRFSAERTGGSVSTLTIQRTQQEDSAVYLCASSLQAYNEQFFGPGTRLTVL.

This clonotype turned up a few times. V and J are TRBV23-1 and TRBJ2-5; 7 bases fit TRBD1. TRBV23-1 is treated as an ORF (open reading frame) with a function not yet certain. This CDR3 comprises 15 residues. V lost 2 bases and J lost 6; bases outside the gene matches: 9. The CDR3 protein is CASSQEARGQQTQYF. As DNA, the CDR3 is TGCGCCAGCAGTCAAGAGGCGAGGGGGCAACAGACCCAGTACTTC.

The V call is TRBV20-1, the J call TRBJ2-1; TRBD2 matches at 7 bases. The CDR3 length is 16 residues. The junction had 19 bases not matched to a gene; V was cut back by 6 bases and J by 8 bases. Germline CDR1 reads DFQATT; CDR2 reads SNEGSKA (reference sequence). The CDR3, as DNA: TGCAGTGCCCTAGCGGACCTCCGACTAGTGGGAGATGAGCAGTTCTTC. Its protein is CSALADLRLVGDEQFF.

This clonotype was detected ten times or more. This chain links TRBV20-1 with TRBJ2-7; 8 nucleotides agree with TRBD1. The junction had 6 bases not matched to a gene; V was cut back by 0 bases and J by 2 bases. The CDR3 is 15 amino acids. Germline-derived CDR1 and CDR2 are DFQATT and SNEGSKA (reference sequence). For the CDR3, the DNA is TGCAGTGCTAGAGACCGCGACAGGGGCCCCTACGAGCAGTACTTC. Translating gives CSARDRDRGPYEQYF.

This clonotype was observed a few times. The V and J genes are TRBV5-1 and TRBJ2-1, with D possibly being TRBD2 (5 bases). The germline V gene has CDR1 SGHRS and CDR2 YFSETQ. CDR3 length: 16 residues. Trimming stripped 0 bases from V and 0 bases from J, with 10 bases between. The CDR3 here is CASSLAGSSSYNEQFF. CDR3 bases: TGCGCCAGCAGCTTGGCGGGGTCCAGCTCCTACAATGAGCAGTTCTTC.

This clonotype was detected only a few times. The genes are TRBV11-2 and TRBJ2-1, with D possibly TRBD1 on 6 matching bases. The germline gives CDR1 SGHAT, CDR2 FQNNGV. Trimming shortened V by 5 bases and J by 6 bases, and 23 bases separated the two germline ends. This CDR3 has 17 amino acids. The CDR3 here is CASSPLVSLYRVNEQFF. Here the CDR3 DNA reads TGTGCCAGCAGCCCTTTGGTTTCCCTGTACAGGGTCAATGAGCAGTTCTTC.

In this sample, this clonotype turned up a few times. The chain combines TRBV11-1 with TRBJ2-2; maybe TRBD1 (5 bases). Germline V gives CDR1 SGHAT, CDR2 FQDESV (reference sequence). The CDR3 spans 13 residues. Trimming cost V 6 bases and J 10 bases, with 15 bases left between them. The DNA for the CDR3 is TGTGCCAGCAGTGCCGGACACTGGGCGGAGCTGTTTTTT. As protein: CASSAGHWAELFF.

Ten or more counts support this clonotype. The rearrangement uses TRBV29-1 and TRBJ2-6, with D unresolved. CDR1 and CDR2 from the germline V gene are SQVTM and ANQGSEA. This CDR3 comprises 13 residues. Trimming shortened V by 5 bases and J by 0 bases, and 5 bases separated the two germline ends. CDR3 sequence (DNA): TGCAGCGTTTTGGTCTCTGGGGCCAACGTCCTGACTTTC. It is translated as CSVLVSGANVLTF.

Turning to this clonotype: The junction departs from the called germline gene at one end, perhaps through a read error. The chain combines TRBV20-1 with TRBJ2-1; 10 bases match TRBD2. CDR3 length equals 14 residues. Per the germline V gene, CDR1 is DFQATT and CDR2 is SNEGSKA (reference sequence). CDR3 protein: CSTRASGRFGEQFF. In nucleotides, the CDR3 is TGCAGTACTAGAGCTAGCGGGAGATTCGGTGAGCAGTTCTTC.

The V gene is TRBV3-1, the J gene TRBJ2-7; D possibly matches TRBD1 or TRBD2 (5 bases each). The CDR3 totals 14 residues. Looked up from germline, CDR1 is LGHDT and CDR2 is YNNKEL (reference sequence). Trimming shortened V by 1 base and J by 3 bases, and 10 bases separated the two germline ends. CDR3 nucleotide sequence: TGTGCCAGCAGCCAAGCTGGGACCGACTACGAGCAGTACTTC. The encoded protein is CASSQAGTDYEQYF.

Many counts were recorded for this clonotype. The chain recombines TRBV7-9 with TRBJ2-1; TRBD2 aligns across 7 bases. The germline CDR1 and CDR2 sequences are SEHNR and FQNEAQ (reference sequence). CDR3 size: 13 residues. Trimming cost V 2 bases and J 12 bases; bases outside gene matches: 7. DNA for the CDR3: TGTGCCAGCAGCTTATCGGGAGGAAGCGGGCAGTTCTTC. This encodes CASSLSGGSGQFF.

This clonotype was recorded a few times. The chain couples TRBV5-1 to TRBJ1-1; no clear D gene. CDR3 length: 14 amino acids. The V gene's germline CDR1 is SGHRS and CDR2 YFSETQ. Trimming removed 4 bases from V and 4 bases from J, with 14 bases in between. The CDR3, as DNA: TGCGCCAGCAGCCCCCTTTTGAGAGGCACTGAAGCTTTCTTT. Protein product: CASSPLLRGTEAFF.

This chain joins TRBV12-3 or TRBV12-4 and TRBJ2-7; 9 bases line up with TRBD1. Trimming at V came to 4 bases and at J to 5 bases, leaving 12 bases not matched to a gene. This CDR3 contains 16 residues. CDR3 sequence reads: CASSSPRDRVGHEQYF. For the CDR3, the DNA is TGTGCCAGCAGTTCCCCCCGGGACAGGGTCGGACACGAGCAGTACTTC.

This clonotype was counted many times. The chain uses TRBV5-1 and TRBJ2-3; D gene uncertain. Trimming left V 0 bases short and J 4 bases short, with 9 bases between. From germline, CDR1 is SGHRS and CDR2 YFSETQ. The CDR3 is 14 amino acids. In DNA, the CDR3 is TGCGCCAGCAGCTTGGAGCCGGGCCCAGATACGCAGTATTTT. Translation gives CASSLEPGPDTQYF. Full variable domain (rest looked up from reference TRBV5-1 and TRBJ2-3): KAGVTQTPRYLIKTRGQQVTLSCSPISGHRSVSWYQQTPGQGLQFLFEYFSETQRNKGNFPGRFSGRQFSNSRSEMNVSTLELGDSALYLCASSLEPGPDTQYFGPGTRLTVL.

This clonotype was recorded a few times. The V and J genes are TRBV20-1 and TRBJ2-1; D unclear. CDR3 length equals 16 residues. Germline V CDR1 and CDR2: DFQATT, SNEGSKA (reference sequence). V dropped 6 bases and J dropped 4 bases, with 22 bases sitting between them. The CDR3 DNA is TGCAGTGCCCGCGCCCTAAGTGGCGGTTATTACAATGAGCAGTTCTTC. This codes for CSARALSGGYYNEQFF.

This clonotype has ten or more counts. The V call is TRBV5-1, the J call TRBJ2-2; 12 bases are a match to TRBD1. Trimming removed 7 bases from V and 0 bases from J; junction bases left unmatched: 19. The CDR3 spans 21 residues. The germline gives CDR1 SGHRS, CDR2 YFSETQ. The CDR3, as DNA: TGCGCCAGCGCTAGGCGTGGTTGGGGACAGGGGGCCATCGCGAACACCGGGGAGCTGTTTTTT. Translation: CASARRGWGQGAIANTGELFF.

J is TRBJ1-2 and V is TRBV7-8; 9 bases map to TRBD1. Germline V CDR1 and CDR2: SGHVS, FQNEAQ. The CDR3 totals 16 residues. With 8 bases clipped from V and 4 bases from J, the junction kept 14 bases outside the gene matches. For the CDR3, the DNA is TGTGCCAGCTCCCGGGCGGGACAGGGAAGTATCTATGGCTACACCTTC. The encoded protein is CASSRAGQGSIYGYTF.

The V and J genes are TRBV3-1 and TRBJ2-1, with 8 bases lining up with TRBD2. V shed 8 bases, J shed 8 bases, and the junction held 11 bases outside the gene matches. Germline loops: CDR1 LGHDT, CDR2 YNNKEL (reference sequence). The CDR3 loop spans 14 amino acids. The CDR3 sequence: CASEPAGAAYEQFF. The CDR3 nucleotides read TGTGCCAGCGAACCAGCGGGAGCCGCGTATGAGCAGTTCTTC.

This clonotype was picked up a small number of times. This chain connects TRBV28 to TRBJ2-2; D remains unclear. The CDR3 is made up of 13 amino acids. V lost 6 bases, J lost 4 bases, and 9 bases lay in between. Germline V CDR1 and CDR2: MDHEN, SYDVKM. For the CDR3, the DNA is TGTGCCAGCAGCTGGTCCCCCACCGGGGAGCTGTTTTTT. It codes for CASSWSPTGELFF.

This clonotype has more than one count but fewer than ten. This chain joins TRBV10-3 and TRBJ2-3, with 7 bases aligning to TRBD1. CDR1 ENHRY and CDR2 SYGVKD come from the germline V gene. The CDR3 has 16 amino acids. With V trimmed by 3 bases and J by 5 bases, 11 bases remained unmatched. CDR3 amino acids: CAISDLQGRSGDTQYF. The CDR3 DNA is TGTGCCATCAGTGACTTACAGGGGCGTTCGGGAGATACGCAGTATTTT.

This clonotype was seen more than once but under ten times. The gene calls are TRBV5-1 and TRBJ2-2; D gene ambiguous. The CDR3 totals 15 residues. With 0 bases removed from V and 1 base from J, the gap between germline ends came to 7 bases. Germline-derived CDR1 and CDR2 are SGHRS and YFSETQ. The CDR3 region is CASSLANENTGELFF. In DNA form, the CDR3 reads TGCGCCAGCAGCTTGGCCAACGAGAACACCGGGGAGCTGTTTTTT. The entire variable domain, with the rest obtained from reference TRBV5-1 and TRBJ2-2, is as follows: KAGVTQTPRYLIKTRGQQVTLSCSPISGHRSVSWYQQTPGQGLQFLFEYFSETQRNKGNFPGRFSGRQFSNSRSEMNVSTLELGDSALYLCASSLANENTGELFFGEGSRLTVL.

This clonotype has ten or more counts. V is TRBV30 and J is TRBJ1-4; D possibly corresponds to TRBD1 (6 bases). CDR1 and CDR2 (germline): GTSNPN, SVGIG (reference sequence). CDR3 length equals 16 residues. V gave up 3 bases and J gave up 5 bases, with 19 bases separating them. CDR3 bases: TGTGCCTGGAGAAGACCGTTCCGGGACACAAATGAAAAACTGTTTTTT. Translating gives CAWRRPFRDTNEKLFF.